This T cell receptor beta chain was obtained from a study of T-cell reconstitution after alpha-beta-depleted transplantation in children. It was with unique molecular identifiers that the TCRbeta library was prepared. TCRdb reprocessed the PCR reads with MiXCR, giving one entry per CDR3 protein. The sample consists of fewer than 550,000 distinct CDR3 sequences, more than 9.5% of them appearing once. Regarding the study as a whole: The study reportedly traced alpha-beta T cells about two months after transplant to several hundred expanded graft clones. T-cell counts and diversity at one year following transplant were attributed mainly to newly produced T cells.

In regard to this clonotype: The antigen is unknown.

Looked up from germline, CDR1 is DFQATT and CDR2 is SNEGSKA (reference sequence). The CDR3 totals 13 residues. After removal of 6 bases from V and 0 bases from J, the junction contained 4 bases not matched to a gene. The source material was PBMCs, mostly from graft donor cells, sampled 180 days after TCRalphabeta/CD19-depleted stem cell transplant. This clonotype originated in a female patient between 2 and 15 years old who had a stem cell transplant for aplastic anemia, so the T cells may come from the graft donor. The rearrangement joins TRBV20-1 to TRBJ1-2; 7 bases fit TRBD1. CDR3 DNA sequence: TGCAGTGCGGGGGACAGAGCTAACTATGGCTACACCTTC. Residues: CSAGDRANYGYTF.